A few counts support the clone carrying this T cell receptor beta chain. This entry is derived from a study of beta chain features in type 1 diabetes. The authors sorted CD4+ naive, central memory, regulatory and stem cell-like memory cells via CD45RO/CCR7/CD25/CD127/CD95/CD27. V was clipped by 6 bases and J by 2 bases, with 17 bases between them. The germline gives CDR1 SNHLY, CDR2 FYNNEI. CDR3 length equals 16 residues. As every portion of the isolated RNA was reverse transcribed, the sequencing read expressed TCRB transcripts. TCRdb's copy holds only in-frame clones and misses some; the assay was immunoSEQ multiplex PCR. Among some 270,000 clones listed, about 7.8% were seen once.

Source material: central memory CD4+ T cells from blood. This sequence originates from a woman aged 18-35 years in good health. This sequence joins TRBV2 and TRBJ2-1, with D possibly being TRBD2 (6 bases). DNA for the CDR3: TGTGCCAGCAGAGACCTACGGGGGAGTGCCTACAATGAGCAGTTCTTC. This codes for CASRDLRGSAYNEQFF. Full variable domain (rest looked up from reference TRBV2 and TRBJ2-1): EPEVTQTPSHQVTQMGQEVILRCVPISNHLYFYWYRQILGQKVEFLVSFYNNEISEKSEIFDDQFSVERPDGSNFTLKIRSTKLEDSAMYFCASRDLRGSAYNEQFFGPGTRLTVL.